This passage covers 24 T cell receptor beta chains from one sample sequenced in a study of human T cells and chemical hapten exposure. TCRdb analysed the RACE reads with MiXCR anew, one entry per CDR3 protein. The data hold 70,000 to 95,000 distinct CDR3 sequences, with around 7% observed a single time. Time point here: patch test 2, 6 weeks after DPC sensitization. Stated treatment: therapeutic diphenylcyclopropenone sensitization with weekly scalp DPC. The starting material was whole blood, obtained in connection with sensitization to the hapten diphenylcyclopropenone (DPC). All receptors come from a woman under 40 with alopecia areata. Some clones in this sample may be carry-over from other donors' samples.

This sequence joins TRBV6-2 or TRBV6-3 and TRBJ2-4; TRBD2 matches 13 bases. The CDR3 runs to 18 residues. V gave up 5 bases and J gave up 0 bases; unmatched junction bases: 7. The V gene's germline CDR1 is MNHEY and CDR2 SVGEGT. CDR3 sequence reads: CASSIGLAGAIAKNIQYF. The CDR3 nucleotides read TGTGCCAGCAGTATTGGACTAGCGGGGGCCATAGCCAAAAACATTCAGTACTTC.

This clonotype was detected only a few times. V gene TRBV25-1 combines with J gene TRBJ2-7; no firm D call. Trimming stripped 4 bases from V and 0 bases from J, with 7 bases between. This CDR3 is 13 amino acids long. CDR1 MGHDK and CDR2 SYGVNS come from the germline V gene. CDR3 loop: CASSGDTSYEQYF. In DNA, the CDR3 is TGTGCCAGCAGTGGAGACACCTCCTACGAGCAGTACTTC.

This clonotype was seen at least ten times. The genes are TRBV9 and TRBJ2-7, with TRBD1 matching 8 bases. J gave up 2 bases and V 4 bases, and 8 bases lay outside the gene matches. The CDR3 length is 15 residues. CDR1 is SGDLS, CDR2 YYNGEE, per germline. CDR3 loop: CASSSTGTGPYEQYF. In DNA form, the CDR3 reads TGTGCCAGCAGCTCAACCGGGACAGGACCCTACGAGCAGTACTTC.

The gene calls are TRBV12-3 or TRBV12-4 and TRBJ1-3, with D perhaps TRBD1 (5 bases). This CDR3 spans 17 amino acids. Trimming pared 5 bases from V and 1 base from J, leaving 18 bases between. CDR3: CASSPRGGGESGNTIYF. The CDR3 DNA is TGTGCCAGCAGTCCCCGGGGGGGTGGGGAATCTGGAAACACCATATATTTT.

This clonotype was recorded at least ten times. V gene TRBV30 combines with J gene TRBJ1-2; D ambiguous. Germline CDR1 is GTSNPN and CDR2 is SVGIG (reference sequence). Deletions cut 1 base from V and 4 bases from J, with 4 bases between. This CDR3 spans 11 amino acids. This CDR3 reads CAWSASYGYTF. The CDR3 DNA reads TGTGCCTGGAGTGCTAGCTATGGCTACACCTTC.

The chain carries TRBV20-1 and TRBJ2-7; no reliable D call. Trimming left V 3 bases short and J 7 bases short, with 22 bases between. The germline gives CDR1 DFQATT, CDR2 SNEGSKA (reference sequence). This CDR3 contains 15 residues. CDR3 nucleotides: TGCAGTGCTAGCCGGGCCAAGAGCTTTTTTTGGGAGCAGTACTTC. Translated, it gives CSASRAKSFFWEQYF.

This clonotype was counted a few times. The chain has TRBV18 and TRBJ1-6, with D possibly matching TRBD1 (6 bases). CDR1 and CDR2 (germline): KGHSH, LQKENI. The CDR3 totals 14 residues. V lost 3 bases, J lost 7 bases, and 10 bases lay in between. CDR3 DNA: TGTGCCAGCTCACCCGGGACACAGAATTCACCCCTCCACTTT. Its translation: CASSPGTQNSPLHF.

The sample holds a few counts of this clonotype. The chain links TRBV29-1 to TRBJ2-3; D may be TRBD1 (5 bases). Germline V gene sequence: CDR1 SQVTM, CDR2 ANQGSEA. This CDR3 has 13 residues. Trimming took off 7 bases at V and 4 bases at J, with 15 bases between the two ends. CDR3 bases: TGCAGCGCCCGACAGATATGGGCAGATACGCAGTATTTT. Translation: CSARQIWADTQYF.

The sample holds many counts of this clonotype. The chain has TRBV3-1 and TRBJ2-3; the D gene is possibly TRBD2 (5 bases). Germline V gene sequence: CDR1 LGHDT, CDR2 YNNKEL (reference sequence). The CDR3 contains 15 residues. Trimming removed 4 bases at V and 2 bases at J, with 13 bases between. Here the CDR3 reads CASSPWRVATDTQYF. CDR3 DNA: TGTGCCAGCAGCCCTTGGCGGGTCGCCACAGATACGCAGTATTTT.

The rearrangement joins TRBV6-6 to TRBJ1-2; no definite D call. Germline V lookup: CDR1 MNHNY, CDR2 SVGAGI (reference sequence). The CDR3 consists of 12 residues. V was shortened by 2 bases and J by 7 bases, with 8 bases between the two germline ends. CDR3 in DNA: TGTGCCAGCAGTTACGGCAAAGCTGGCTACACCTTC. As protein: CASSYGKAGYTF.

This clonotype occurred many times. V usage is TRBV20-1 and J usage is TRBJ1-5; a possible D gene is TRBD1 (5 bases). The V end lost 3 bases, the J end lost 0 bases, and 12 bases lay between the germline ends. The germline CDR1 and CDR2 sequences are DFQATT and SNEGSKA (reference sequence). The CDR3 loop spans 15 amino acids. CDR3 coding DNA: TGCAGTGCTAGGGACAACGATTATAGCAATCAGCCCCAGCATTTT. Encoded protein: CSARDNDYSNQPQHF.

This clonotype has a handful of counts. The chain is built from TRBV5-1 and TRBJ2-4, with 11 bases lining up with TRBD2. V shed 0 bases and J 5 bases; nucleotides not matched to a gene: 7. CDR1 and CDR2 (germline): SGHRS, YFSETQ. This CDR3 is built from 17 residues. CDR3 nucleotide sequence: TGCGCCAGCAGCTTGGGCAGTAGCGGGGGGGCCCAAAACATTCAGTACTTC. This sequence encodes CASSLGSSGGAQNIQYF.

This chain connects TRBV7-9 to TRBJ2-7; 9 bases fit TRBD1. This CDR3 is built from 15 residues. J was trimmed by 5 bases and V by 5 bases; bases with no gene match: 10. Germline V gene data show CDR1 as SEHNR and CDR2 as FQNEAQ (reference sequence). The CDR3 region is CASSTWTGAGDEQYF. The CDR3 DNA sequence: TGTGCCAGCAGCACGTGGACAGGGGCCGGCGACGAGCAGTACTTC.

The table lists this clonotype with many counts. Written as DNA, the CDR3 is TGTGCCAGCAGTGGGCAGAACAATCAGCCCCAGCATTTT. This gives the protein CASSGQNNQPQHF. The J gene is TRBJ1-5, the V gene TRBV2; D unclear. The V and J ends lost 4 bases and 3 bases respectively, with 7 bases between them. Germline values: CDR1 SNHLY, CDR2 FYNNEI. The CDR3 contains 13 residues.

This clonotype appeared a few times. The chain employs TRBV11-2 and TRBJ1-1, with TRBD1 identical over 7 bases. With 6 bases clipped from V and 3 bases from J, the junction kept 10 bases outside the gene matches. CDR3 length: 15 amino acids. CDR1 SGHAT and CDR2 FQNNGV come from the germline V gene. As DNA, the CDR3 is TGTGCCAGCAGGCCCAACAGGGGTACCGACACTGAAGCTTTCTTT. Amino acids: CASRPNRGTDTEAFF.

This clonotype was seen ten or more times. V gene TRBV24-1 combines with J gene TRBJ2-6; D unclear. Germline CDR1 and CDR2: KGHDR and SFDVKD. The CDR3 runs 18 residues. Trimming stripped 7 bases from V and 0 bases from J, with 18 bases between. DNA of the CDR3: TGTGCCACCAGCGACGGTAGCAGAACACTCTCTGGGGCCAACGTCCTGACTTTC. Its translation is CATSDGSRTLSGANVLTF.

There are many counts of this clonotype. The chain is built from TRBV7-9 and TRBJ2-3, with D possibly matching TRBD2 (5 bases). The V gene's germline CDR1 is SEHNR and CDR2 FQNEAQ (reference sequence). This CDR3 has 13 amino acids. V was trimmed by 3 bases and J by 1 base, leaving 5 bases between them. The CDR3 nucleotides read TGTGCCAGCAGCTTTAGCGGCACAGATACGCAGTATTTT. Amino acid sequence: CASSFSGTDTQYF.

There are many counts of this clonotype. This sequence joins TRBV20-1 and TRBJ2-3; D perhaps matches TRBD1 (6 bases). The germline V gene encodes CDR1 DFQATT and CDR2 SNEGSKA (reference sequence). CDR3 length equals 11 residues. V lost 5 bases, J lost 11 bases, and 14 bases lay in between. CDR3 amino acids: CSAPQGLGQYF. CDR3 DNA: TGCAGTGCTCCACAGGGTCTGGGGCAGTATTTT.

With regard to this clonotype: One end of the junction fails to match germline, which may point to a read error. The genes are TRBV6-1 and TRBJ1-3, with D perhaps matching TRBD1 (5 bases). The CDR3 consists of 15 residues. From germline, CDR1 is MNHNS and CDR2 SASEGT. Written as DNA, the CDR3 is TGTGCCGGCAGTGAGGGCAGGGACCTTGGAAACACCATATATTTT. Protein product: CAGSEGRDLGNTIYF.

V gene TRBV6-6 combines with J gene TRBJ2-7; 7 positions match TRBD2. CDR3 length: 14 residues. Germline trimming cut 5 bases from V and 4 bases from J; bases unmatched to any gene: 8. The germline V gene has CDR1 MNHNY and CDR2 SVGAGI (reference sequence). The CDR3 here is CASSPAGGVYEQYF. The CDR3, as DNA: TGTGCCAGCAGTCCGGCTGGGGGGGTTTACGAGCAGTACTTC.

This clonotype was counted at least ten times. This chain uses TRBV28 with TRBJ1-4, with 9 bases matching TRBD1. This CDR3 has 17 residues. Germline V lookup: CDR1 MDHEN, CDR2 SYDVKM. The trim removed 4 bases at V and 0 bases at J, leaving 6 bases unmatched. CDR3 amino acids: CASSSFGQGPTNEKLFF. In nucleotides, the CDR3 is TGTGCCAGCAGTTCCTTCGGACAGGGGCCAACTAATGAAAAACTGTTTTTT.

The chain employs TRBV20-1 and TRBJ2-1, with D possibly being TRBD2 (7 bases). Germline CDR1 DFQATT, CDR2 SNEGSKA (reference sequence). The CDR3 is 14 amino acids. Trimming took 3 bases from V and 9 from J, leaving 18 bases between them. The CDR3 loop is CSASVPGGGGEQFF. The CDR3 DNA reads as TGCAGTGCTAGTGTACCGGGGGGCGGGGGTGAGCAGTTCTTC.

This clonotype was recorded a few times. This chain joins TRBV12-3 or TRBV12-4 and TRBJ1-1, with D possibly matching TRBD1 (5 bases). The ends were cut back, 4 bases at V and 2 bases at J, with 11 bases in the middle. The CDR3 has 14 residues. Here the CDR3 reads CASSSGTINTEAFF. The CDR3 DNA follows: TGTGCCAGCAGTTCCGGGACTATAAACACTGAAGCTTTCTTT.

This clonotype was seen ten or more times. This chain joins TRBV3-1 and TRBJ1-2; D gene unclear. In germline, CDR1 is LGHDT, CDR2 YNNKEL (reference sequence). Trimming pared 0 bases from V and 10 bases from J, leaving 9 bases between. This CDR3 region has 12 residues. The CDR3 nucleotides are TGTGCCAGCAGCCAAGAGGGTTTTGACTACACCTTC. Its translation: CASSQEGFDYTF.